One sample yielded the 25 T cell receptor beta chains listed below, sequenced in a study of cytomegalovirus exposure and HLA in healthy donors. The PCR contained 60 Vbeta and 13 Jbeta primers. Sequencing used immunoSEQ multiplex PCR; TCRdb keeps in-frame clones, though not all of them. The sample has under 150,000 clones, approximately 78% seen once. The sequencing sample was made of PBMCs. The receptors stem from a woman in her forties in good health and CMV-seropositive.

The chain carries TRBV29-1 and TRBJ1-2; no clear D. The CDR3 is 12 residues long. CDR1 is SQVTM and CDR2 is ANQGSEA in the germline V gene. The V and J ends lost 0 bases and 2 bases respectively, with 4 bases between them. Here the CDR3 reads CSVEDRNYGYTF. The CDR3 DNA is TGCAGCGTTGAAGACAGGAACTATGGCTACACCTTC.

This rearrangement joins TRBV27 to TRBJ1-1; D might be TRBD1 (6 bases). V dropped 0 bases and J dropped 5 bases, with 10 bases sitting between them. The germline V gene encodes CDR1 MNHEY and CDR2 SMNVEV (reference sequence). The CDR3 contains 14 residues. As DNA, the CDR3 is TGTGCCAGCAGTTTATCGAAGGGGGAGACTGAAGCTTTCTTT. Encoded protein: CASSLSKGETEAFF.

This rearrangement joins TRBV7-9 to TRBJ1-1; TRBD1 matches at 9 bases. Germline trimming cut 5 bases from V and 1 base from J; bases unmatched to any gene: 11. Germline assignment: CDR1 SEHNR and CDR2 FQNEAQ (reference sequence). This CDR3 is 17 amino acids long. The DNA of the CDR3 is TGTGCCAGCAGCCCGTACAGGGGGCGAATAGGGAACACTGAAGCTTTCTTT. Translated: CASSPYRGRIGNTEAFF.

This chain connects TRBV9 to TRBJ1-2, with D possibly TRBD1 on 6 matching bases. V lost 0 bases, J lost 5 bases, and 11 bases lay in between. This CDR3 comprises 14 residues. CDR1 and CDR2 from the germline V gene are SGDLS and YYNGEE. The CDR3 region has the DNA TGTGCCAGCAGCGTAGGGGGGGGGCGGTATGGCTACACCTTC. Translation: CASSVGGGRYGYTF.

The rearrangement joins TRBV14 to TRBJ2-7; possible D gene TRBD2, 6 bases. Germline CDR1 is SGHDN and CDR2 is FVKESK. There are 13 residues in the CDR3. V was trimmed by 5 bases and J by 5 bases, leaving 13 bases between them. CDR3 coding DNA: TGTGCCAGCAGCGGCGGGGTCGGGGACGAGCAGTACTTC. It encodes CASSGGVGDEQYF.

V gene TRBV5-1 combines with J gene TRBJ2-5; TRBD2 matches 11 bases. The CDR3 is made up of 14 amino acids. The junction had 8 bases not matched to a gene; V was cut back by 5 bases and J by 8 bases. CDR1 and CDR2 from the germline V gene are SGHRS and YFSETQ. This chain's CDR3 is CASSPELAGDTQYF. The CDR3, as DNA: TGCGCCAGCAGTCCAGAACTAGCGGGGGATACCCAGTACTTC.

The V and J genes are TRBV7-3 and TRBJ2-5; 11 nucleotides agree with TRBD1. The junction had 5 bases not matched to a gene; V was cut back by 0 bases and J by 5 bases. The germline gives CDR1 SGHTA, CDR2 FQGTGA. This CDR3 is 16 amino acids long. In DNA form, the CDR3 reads TGTGCCAGCAGCTTAACGGGGACAGGGGGGCGGGAGACCCAGTACTTC. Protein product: CASSLTGTGGRETQYF.

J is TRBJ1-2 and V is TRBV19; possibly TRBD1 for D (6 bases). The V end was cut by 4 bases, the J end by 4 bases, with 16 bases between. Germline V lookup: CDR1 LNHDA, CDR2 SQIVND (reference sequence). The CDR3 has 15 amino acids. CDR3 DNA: TGTGCCAGTAGTACCCCTCAGGGGCTACTCTATGGCTACACCTTC. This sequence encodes CASSTPQGLLYGYTF.

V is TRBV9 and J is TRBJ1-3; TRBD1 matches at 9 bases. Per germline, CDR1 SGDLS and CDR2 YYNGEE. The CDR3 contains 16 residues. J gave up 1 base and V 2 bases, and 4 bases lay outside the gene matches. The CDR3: CASSVTGQGSGNTIYF. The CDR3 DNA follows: TGTGCCAGCAGCGTGACGGGACAGGGATCTGGAAACACCATATATTTT.

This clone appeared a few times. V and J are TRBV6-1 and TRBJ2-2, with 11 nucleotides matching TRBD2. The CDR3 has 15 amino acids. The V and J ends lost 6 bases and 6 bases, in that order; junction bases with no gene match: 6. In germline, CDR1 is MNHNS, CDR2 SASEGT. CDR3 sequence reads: CASRLLAGEAGELFF. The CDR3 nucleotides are TGTGCCAGCAGACTACTAGCGGGGGAAGCCGGGGAGCTGTTTTTT.

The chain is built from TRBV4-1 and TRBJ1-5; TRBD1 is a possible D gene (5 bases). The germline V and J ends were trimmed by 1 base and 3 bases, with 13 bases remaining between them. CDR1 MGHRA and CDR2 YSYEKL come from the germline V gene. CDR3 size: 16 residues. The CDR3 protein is CASSQAQGFNNQPQHF. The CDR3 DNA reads TGCGCCAGCAGCCAAGCCCAGGGCTTCAACAATCAGCCCCAGCATTTT.

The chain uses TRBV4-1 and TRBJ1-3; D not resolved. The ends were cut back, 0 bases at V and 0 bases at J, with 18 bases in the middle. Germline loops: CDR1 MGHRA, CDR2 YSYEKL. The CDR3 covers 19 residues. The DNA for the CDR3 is TGCGCCAGCAGCCAAGATAGTATCGAGACATACCTCTCTGGAAACACCATATATTTT. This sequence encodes CASSQDSIETYLSGNTIYF.

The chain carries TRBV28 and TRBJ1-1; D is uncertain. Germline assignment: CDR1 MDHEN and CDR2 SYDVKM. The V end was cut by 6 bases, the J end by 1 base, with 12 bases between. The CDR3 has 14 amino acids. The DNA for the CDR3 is TGTGCCAGCAGATACAGTAAATCGAACACTGAAGCTTTCTTT. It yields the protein CASRYSKSNTEAFF.

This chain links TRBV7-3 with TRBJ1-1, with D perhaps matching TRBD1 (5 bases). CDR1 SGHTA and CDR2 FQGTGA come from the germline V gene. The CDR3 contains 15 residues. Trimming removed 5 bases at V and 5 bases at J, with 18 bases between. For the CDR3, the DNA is TGTGCCAGCAGCCGAGACGGCGACTCAGGGACTGAAGCTTTCTTT. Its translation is CASSRDGDSGTEAFF.

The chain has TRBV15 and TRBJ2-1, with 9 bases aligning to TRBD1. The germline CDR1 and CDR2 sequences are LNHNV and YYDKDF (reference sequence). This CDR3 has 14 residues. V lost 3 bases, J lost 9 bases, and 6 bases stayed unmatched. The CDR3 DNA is TGTGCCACCAGCAGGGACTTGGGACAGGGTGAGCAGTTCTTC. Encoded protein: CATSRDLGQGEQFF.

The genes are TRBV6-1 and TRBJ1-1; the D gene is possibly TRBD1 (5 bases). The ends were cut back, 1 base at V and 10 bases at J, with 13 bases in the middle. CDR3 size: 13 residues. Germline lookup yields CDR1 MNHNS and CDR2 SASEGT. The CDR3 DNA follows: TGTGCCAGCAGTGAAGGGACACACATATCAGCTTTCTTT. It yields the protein CASSEGTHISAFF.

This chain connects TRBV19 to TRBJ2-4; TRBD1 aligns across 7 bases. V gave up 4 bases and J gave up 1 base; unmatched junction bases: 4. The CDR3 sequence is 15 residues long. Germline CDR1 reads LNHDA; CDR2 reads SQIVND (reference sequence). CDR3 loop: CASSKTGIAKNIQYF. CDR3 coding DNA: TGTGCCAGTAGTAAGACAGGGATTGCCAAAAACATTCAGTACTTC. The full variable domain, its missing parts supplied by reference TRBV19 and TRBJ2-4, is DGGITQSPKYLFRKEGQNVTLSCEQNLNHDAMYWYRQDPGQGLRLIYYSQIVNDFQKGDIAEGYSVSREKKESFPLTVTSAQKNPTAFYLCASSKTGIAKNIQYFGAGTRLSVL.

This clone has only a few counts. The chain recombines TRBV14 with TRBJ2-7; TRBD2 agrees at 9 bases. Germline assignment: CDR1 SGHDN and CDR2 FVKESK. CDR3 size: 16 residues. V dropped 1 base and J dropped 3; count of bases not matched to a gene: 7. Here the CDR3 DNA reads TGTGCCAGCAGCCAAGGGGCTAGCGGGATCTACTACGAGCAGTACTTC. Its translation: CASSQGASGIYYEQYF. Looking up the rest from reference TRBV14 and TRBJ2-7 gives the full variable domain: EAGVTQFPSHSVIEKGQTVTLRCDPISGHDNLYWYRRVMGKEIKFLLHFVKESKQDESGMPNNRFLAERTGGTYSTLKVQPAELEDSGVYFCASSQGASGIYYEQYFGPGTRLTVT.

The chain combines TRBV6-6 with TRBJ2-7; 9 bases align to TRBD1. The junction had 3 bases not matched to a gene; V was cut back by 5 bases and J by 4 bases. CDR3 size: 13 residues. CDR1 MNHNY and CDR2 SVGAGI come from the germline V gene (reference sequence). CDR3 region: CASSRDREYEQYF. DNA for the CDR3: TGTGCCAGCAGTCGGGACAGGGAATACGAGCAGTACTTC.

For the CDR3, the DNA is TGTGCCAGCAGTTTATTCGGTGAAAAACTGTTTTTT. It specifies CASSLFGEKLFF. The chain employs TRBV28 and TRBJ1-4, with D unclear. Trimming took off 1 base at V and 7 bases at J, with 4 bases between the two ends. Germline V gene sequence: CDR1 MDHEN, CDR2 SYDVKM. The CDR3 has 12 residues.

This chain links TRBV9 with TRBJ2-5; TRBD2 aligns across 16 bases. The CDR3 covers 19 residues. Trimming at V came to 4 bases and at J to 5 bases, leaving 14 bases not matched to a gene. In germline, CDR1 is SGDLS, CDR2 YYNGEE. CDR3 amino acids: CASSPLGLAGGQGRETQYF. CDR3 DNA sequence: TGTGCCAGCAGCCCGTTGGGACTAGCGGGGGGGCAAGGTCGGGAGACCCAGTACTTC.

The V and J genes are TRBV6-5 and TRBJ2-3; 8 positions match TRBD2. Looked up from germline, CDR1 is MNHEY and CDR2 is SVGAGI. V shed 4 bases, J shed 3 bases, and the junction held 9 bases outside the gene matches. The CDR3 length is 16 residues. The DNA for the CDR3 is TGTGCCAGCAGTTTAGGACTAGCTCCCTTGACAGATACGCAGTATTTT. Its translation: CASSLGLAPLTDTQYF.

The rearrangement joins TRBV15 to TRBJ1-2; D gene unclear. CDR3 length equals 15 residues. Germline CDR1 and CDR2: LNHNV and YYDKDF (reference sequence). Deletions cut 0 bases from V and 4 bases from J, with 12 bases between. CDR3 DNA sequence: TGTGCCACCAGCAGAGACGTTGAGGCAGTCTATGGCTACACCTTC. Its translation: CATSRDVEAVYGYTF.

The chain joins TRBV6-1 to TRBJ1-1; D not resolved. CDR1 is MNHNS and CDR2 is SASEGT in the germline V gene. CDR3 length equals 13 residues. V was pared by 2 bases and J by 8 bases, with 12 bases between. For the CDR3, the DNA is TGTGCCAGCAGTGAATCGCAACGGTGGGAAGCTTTCTTT. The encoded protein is CASSESQRWEAFF.

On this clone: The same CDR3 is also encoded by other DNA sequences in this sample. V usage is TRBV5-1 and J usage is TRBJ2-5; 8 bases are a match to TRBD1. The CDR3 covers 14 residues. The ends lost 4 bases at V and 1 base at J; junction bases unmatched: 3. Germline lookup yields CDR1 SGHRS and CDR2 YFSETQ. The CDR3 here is CASSLGQGQETQYF. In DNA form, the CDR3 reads TGCGCCAGCAGCCTCGGACAGGGCCAAGAGACCCAGTACTTC.